The 9 T cell receptor beta chains below were found in one sample sequenced in a study of molecular identifiers for immune sequencing clone quantification. TCRdb redid the calling of the PCR reads with MiXCR, one entry per CDR3 protein. The data contain tens of thousands of distinct CDR3 sequences, about 20% of them singletons. What was sequenced was naive CD8+ T cells from blood, with Jurkat cell RNA spiked in. This sample's subset: FACS-sorted CD8+CD4-CCR7+CD45RA+ naive T cells. The receptors originated from a human donor in good health. Some libraries in this study had Jurkat cell RNA spiked in.

This clonotype was observed at least ten times. The V and J genes are TRBV27 and TRBJ1-4; 7 bases agree with TRBD1. Germline assignment: CDR1 MNHEY and CDR2 SMNVEV (reference sequence). The length of the CDR3 is 13 residues. The ends lost 4 bases at V and 12 bases at J; junction bases unmatched: 8. The CDR3 reads CASSSNRGSELFF. CDR3 DNA sequence: TGTGCCAGCAGTTCAAACAGGGGATCGGAACTGTTTTTT.

This clonotype was counted at least ten times. The chain uses TRBV4-1 and TRBJ1-1, with unresolved D. CDR1 is MGHRA and CDR2 is YSYEKL in the germline V gene. The CDR3 covers 13 residues. V gave up 0 bases and J gave up 7 bases, with 9 bases separating them. CDR3 DNA sequence: TGCGCCAGCAGCCAAGAAGCTGGCAGTGAAGCTTTCTTT. Encoded protein: CASSQEAGSEAFF.

Remarks on this clonotype: Being one base from a much bigger clone, this may be a read error. The rearrangement uses TRBV4-3 and TRBJ2-2; TRBD1 matches 9 bases. The CDR3 length is 18 residues. CDR1 and CDR2 (germline): LGHNA, YSLEER. The CDR3 DNA follows: TGCGCCAGCAGCCAAGATGATTTCGGGACAGGGCCCACCGGGGGGCTGTTTTTT. Its translation: CASSQDDFGTGPTGGLFF.

Ten or more counts support this clonotype. The chain is built from TRBV6-2 or TRBV6-3 and TRBJ2-2, with 12 bases identical to TRBD2. The CDR3 consists of 17 residues. V shed 0 bases and J 6 bases; nucleotides not matched to a gene: 5. The germline CDR1 and CDR2 sequences are MNHEY and SVGEGT. CDR3: CASSYSRTSGASGELFF. The CDR3 DNA sequence: TGTGCCAGCAGTTACTCGAGGACTAGCGGGGCATCCGGGGAGCTGTTTTTT.

This clonotype was found many times. V usage is TRBV12-3 or TRBV12-4 and J usage is TRBJ2-3; no clear D gene. This CDR3 spans 12 amino acids. Trimming removed 8 bases from V and 2 bases from J, with 8 bases in between. The CDR3 coding sequence is TGTGCCAGCGGATTAACCACAGATACGCAGTATTTT. It encodes CASGLTTDTQYF.

This clonotype was observed at least ten times. This chain joins TRBV13 and TRBJ2-3, with D maybe TRBD1 (6 bases). The length of the CDR3 is 15 residues. Germline V gene sequence: CDR1 PRHDT, CDR2 FYEKMQ (reference sequence). Trimming took 0 bases from V and 4 from J, leaving 11 bases between them. CDR3 sequence (DNA): TGTGCCAGCAGCTTAGGGTGGACAGCCTCAGATACGCAGTATTTT. It codes for CASSLGWTASDTQYF.

The rearrangement uses TRBV3-1 and TRBJ2-4; TRBD2 aligns across 7 bases. CDR1 is LGHDT, CDR2 YNNKEL, per germline (reference sequence). The CDR3 covers 17 residues. Germline trimming cut 2 bases from V and 7 bases from J; bases unmatched to any gene: 14. The CDR3 sequence is CASSQRTTWEGWNIQYF. The CDR3 DNA follows: TGTGCCAGCAGCCAAAGAACGACATGGGAGGGTTGGAACATTCAGTACTTC.

At least ten counts were recorded for this clonotype. The rearrangement uses TRBV6-6 and TRBJ2-3; D assignment may be TRBD1 or TRBD2 (5 bases each). The CDR3 length is 17 residues. Germline CDR1 reads MNHNY; CDR2 reads SVGAGI (reference sequence). The V end was cut by 4 bases, the J end by 2 bases, with 19 bases between. This CDR3 is CASSWDGTGKFTDTQYF. CDR3 DNA: TGTGCCAGCAGTTGGGACGGGACGGGGAAGTTCACAGATACGCAGTATTTT.

This clonotype appeared many times. The CDR3 reads CASSLSGGALSYEQYF. CDR3 bases: TGCGCCAGCAGCTTGTCCGGGGGGGCTCTATCCTACGAGCAGTACTTC. The chain couples TRBV5-1 to TRBJ2-7; TRBD2 aligns across 8 bases. This CDR3 comprises 16 residues. The junction had 7 bases not matched to a gene; V was cut back by 1 base and J by 1 base. Germline V gene sequence: CDR1 SGHRS, CDR2 YFSETQ.